These 27 T cell receptor beta chains were all obtained from the same sample, sequenced in a study of CD8+CD57+ T cells in acquired aplastic anemia. It was genomic DNA that served as the template for profiling TCR beta VDJ and CDR3. TCRdb ran MiXCR on the reads and lists one entry per CDR3 protein. The sample records hundreds of thousands of distinct CDR3 sequences, approximately 50% being singletons. Individuals selected for sequencing had exhibited CD8+CD57+ cell expansion on flow cytometry. The sample was sorted CD4+, CD8+, or CD8+CD57+ T cells (not recorded which) from PBMCs. Receptor source: a human donor with aplastic anemia.

CDR3 nucleotides: TGTGCCACCAGTGATCTAGACAACTACTACGAGCAGTACTTC. As protein: CATSDLDNYYEQYF. This sequence joins TRBV24-1 and TRBJ2-7; D is uncertain. CDR3 size: 14 residues. Germline V CDR1 and CDR2: KGHDR, SFDVKD. The V gene lost 3 bases and the J gene lost 3 bases, with 11 bases spanning the gap.

Worth noting for this clonotype: The junction departs from the called germline gene at one end, perhaps through a read error. V is TRBV5-4 and J is TRBJ2-2; D possibly matches TRBD1 or TRBD2 (5 bases each). This CDR3 is 14 amino acids long. The germline gives CDR1 SGHNT, CDR2 YYREEE (reference sequence). The CDR3 loop is CASSLAGIAGELVF. CDR3 sequence (DNA): TGTGCCAGCAGCTTAGCAGGGATCGCCGGGGAGCTGGTTTTT.

By frequency in the sample, this clonotype is large. This rearrangement joins TRBV20-1 to TRBJ1-2, with no clear D. Germline V gene data show CDR1 as DFQATT and CDR2 as SNEGSKA (reference sequence). Trimming removed 3 bases from V and 7 bases from J, with 9 bases in between. The CDR3 spans 11 residues. The CDR3, as DNA: TGCAGTGCTAGCGGCAGGACTGGCTACACCTTC. Amino acid sequence: CSASGRTGYTF.

There are a few counts of this clonotype. The rearrangement joins TRBV27 to TRBJ1-5; TRBD1 might be the D (5 bases). Germline V CDR1 and CDR2: MNHEY, SMNVEV (reference sequence). Trimming shortened V by 4 bases and J by 5 bases, and 15 bases separated the two germline ends. CDR3 length: 15 residues. The CDR3 nucleotides read TGTGCCAGCAGTTCTGTGGGACGCGAGGATCAGCCCCAGCATTTT. It yields the protein CASSSVGREDQPQHF.

DNA for the CDR3: TGTGCCATCAGTCCCGGGACAGAAAACTATGGCTACACCTTC. Residues: CAISPGTENYGYTF. The J gene is TRBJ1-2, the V gene TRBV10-3, with TRBD1 matching over 7 bases. The germline gives CDR1 ENHRY, CDR2 SYGVKD. Unmatched junction bases numbered 5, after V lost 5 bases and J lost 2 bases. This CDR3 is built from 14 residues.

The chain carries TRBV3-1 and TRBJ1-1; D gene uncertain. CDR1 LGHDT and CDR2 YNNKEL come from the germline V gene (reference sequence). The V and J ends lost 2 bases and 5 bases respectively, with 3 bases between them. The CDR3 spans 11 residues. The CDR3 is CASSQWTEAFF. For the CDR3, the DNA is TGTGCCAGCAGCCAATGGACTGAAGCTTTCTTT.

Concerning this clonotype: The conserved phenylalanine or tryptophan normally closing the CDR3 is absent here, so this likely arose from a read error. The rearrangement joins TRBV28 to TRBJ2-1; the D is unclear. The V gene lost 8 bases and the J gene lost 7 bases, with 18 bases spanning the gap. This CDR3 has 14 amino acids. Looked up from germline, CDR1 is MDHEN and CDR2 is SYDVKM. The CDR3 is CASLVNEGRNEQFL. For the CDR3, the DNA is TGTGCCAGCTTAGTAAACGAAGGTCGAAATGAGCAGTTCCTC.

This clonotype was seen repeatedly, ten times or more. The CDR3 protein is CASSLGTGGTYEQYF. DNA of the CDR3: TGTGCCAGCAGCTTAGGAACCGGGGGAACCTACGAGCAGTACTTC. The chain employs TRBV9 and TRBJ2-7; perhaps TRBD2 as D (6 bases). CDR1 is SGDLS, CDR2 YYNGEE, per germline. The CDR3 is 15 amino acids. The V and J ends lost 4 bases and 2 bases respectively, with 16 bases between them. The full variable domain, rest sourced from reference TRBV9 and TRBJ2-7, is DSGVTQTPKHLITATGQRVTLRCSPRSGDLSVYWYQQSLDQGLQFLIQYYNGEERAKGNILERFSAQQFPDLHSELNLSSLELGDSALYFCASSLGTGGTYEQYFGPGTRLTVT.

This clonotype has just one count. This sequence joins TRBV9 and TRBJ2-5, with TRBD1 identical over 8 bases. V lost 3 bases to trimming and J lost 1 base; unmatched junction nucleotides: 2. This CDR3 spans 14 amino acids. Germline V gene lookup returns CDR1 SGDLS and CDR2 YYNGEE. CDR3 amino acids: CASSGGQGQETQYF. The CDR3 coding sequence is TGTGCCAGCAGCGGAGGACAGGGCCAAGAGACCCAGTACTTC. Together with reference TRBV9 and TRBJ2-5, the CDR3 gives the full variable domain: DSGVTQTPKHLITATGQRVTLRCSPRSGDLSVYWYQQSLDQGLQFLIQYYNGEERAKGNILERFSAQQFPDLHSELNLSSLELGDSALYFCASSGGQGQETQYFGPGTRLLVL.

This clonotype was detected only once. The chain carries TRBV25-1 and TRBJ1-5; D is unclear. Germline V CDR1 and CDR2: MGHDK, SYGVNS. V was pared by 7 bases and J by 3 bases, with 16 bases between. This CDR3 region has 15 residues. DNA of the CDR3: TGTGCCAGCATCAGACGAGTGGGAGACAATCAGCCCCAGCATTTT. This translates into CASIRRVGDNQPQHF.

The sample holds many counts of this clonotype. The genes are TRBV29-1 and TRBJ2-7; 10 positions agree with TRBD2. The ends lost 8 bases at V and 4 bases at J; junction bases unmatched: 11. The CDR3 runs 14 residues. Germline CDR1 is SQVTM and CDR2 is ANQGSEA. CDR3 sequence: CSIYLAGETYEQYF. Here the CDR3 DNA reads TGCAGCATATACCTAGCGGGAGAGACTTACGAGCAGTACTTC.

This clonotype appeared a single time. This rearrangement joins TRBV5-4 to TRBJ2-1; no clear D gene. CDR1 is SGHNT, CDR2 YYREEE, per germline (reference sequence). V dropped 5 bases and J dropped 8 bases, with 11 bases sitting between them. The CDR3 length is 12 residues. As DNA, the CDR3 is TGTGCCAGCAGAGACTTGCGGTATGAGCAGTTCTTC. This sequence encodes CASRDLRYEQFF.

The rearrangement links TRBV27 to TRBJ1-5; D is undetermined. Trimming shortened V by 6 bases and J by 2 bases, and 14 bases separated the two germline ends. CDR1 is MNHEY, CDR2 SMNVEV, per germline (reference sequence). The CDR3 contains 15 residues. The CDR3 spells CASRNRLGGNQPQHF. The CDR3 bases are TGTGCCAGCAGAAATAGGTTGGGCGGCAATCAGCCCCAGCATTTT.

The chain joins TRBV6-5 to TRBJ2-3; D may be TRBD2 (5 bases). The length of the CDR3 is 14 residues. Germline V CDR1 and CDR2: MNHEY, SVGAGI. V lost 7 bases and J lost 6, with 17 bases in between. The CDR3 region is CASTGPRVSDTQYF. The DNA of the CDR3 is TGTGCCAGCACCGGACCGAGGGTTTCCGATACGCAGTATTTT.

This clonotype was counted ten times or more. The chain uses TRBV7-3 and TRBJ1-2; D is uncertain. Trimming stripped 5 bases from V and 3 bases from J, with 13 bases between. The CDR3 runs to 14 residues. Germline V gene sequence: CDR1 SGHTA, CDR2 FQGTGA. CDR3 protein: CASSPMGGDYGYTF. The CDR3 DNA sequence: TGTGCCAGCAGCCCGATGGGCGGTGACTATGGCTACACCTTC.

V usage is TRBV9 and J usage is TRBJ2-1; D unclear. CDR3 size: 10 residues. The V gene lost 5 bases and the J gene lost 7 bases, with 4 bases spanning the gap. The V gene's germline CDR1 is SGDLS and CDR2 YYNGEE. CDR3 loop: CASSPNEQFF. As DNA, the CDR3 is TGTGCCAGCAGTCCAAATGAGCAGTTCTTC.

This clonotype was recorded many times. The chain uses TRBV4-3 and TRBJ1-1; D is undetermined. The CDR3 contains 15 residues. Germline CDR1 LGHNA, CDR2 YSLEER. Trimming took 1 base from V and 1 from J, leaving 10 bases between them. CDR3 DNA sequence: TGCGCCAGCAGCCAAGGAATGGGAGCGAACACTGAAGCTTTCTTT. Translation gives CASSQGMGANTEAFF.

The table lists this clonotype with a few counts. This chain uses TRBV27 with TRBJ1-1, with TRBD1 identical over 8 bases. Germline CDR1 is MNHEY and CDR2 is SMNVEV (reference sequence). Germline trimming cut 0 bases from V and 5 bases from J; bases unmatched to any gene: 11. The CDR3 is made up of 17 amino acids. The chain's CDR3 is CASSLSYATGGWTEAFF. The CDR3 DNA follows: TGTGCCAGCAGTTTATCTTACGCCACAGGGGGTTGGACTGAAGCTTTCTTT.

In its sample, this clonotype was seen many times. The chain combines TRBV4-3 with TRBJ1-1, with TRBD1 matching 7 bases. This CDR3 has 16 amino acids. V dropped 0 bases and J dropped 4; count of bases not matched to a gene: 8. CDR1 LGHNA and CDR2 YSLEER come from the germline V gene. The CDR3 coding sequence is TGCGCCAGCAGCCAAGACCGGACAGGAGCCCTCACTGAAGCTTTCTTT. Protein product: CASSQDRTGALTEAFF.

V usage is TRBV7-4 and J usage is TRBJ2-3; D not resolved. Germline CDR1 is SGHVT and CDR2 is SQSDAQ. The V end was cut by 2 bases, the J end by 2 bases, with 5 bases between. The CDR3 extends over 13 amino acids. CDR3 residues: CASSLPATDTQYF. The CDR3, as DNA: TGTGCCAGCAGCTTACCGGCCACAGATACGCAGTATTTT.

The rearrangement joins TRBV7-8 to TRBJ2-4, with D perhaps TRBD2 (5 bases). Deletions cut 5 bases from V and 3 bases from J, with 17 bases between. Germline loops: CDR1 SGHVS, CDR2 FQNEAQ. This CDR3 spans 16 amino acids. The CDR3 here is CASSPPPGLVKNIQYF. In DNA form, the CDR3 reads TGTGCCAGCAGCCCCCCCCCGGGATTAGTCAAAAACATTCAGTACTTC.

This clonotype has ten or more counts. The chain links TRBV19 to TRBJ1-5; D remains ambiguous. Trimming stripped 4 bases from V and 7 bases from J, with 17 bases between. CDR3 length: 15 residues. Germline loops: CDR1 LNHDA, CDR2 SQIVND (reference sequence). This chain's CDR3 is CASSTHPDIGQPQHF. The DNA for the CDR3 is TGTGCCAGTAGTACCCACCCCGACATAGGGCAGCCCCAGCATTTT.

This clonotype was seen a few times. This sequence may be a read error, since a much larger clone differs from it by one base. The CDR3 does not end in the conserved phenylalanine or tryptophan, so this is likely a read error. The chain is built from TRBV6-4 and TRBJ2-2; no reliable D call. This CDR3 has 12 amino acids. Trimming pared 6 bases from V and 1 base from J, leaving 3 bases between. Germline V lookup: CDR1 MRHNA, CDR2 SNTAGT. The CDR3 here is CASSGNTGELFC. In nucleotides, the CDR3 is TGTGCCAGCAGCGGGAACACCGGGGAGCTGTTTTGT.

This chain connects TRBV6-1 to TRBJ1-5; 8 nucleotides align to TRBD1. Trimming removed 6 bases from V and 2 bases from J; junction bases left unmatched: 6. Germline V gene sequence: CDR1 MNHNS, CDR2 SASEGT. The CDR3 sequence is 15 residues long. This chain's CDR3 is CASSQTGVRNQPQHF. CDR3 nucleotides: TGTGCCAGCAGCCAGACAGGGGTCCGCAATCAGCCCCAGCATTTT.

This clonotype was counted many times. The J gene is TRBJ2-5, the V gene TRBV7-9; D gene ambiguous. CDR1 is SEHNR and CDR2 is FQNEAQ in the germline V gene (reference sequence). Trimming removed 5 bases at V and 1 base at J, with 8 bases between. This CDR3 spans 13 amino acids. CDR3 bases: TGTGCCAGCAGCCAGCCCCCCCAAGAGACCCAGTACTTC. Protein: CASSQPPQETQYF.

Remarks on this clonotype: Being one base from a much bigger clone, this may be a read error. V gene TRBV7-9 combines with J gene TRBJ2-1, with TRBD2 matching 12 bases. V trimming: 4 bases; J trimming: 12 bases; junction bases outside the gene matches: 19. The CDR3 contains 18 residues. CDR1 is SEHNR, CDR2 FQNEAQ, per germline (reference sequence). The CDR3 protein is CASSSADLAGGSLTVQFF. The CDR3 bases are TGTGCCAGCAGCTCAGCGGACCTAGCGGGGGGGTCCCTTACTGTGCAGTTCTTC.

This clonotype showed up just a few times. The chain carries TRBV6-1 and TRBJ1-4; 7 nucleotides match TRBD1. CDR3 length equals 16 residues. Germline V gene data show CDR1 as MNHNS and CDR2 as SASEGT. Germline trimming cut 1 base from V and 7 bases from J; bases unmatched to any gene: 9. The CDR3 spells CASSEVNEGAREKLFF. In nucleotides, the CDR3 is TGTGCCAGCAGTGAAGTCAATGAGGGGGCGCGTGAAAAACTGTTTTTT.